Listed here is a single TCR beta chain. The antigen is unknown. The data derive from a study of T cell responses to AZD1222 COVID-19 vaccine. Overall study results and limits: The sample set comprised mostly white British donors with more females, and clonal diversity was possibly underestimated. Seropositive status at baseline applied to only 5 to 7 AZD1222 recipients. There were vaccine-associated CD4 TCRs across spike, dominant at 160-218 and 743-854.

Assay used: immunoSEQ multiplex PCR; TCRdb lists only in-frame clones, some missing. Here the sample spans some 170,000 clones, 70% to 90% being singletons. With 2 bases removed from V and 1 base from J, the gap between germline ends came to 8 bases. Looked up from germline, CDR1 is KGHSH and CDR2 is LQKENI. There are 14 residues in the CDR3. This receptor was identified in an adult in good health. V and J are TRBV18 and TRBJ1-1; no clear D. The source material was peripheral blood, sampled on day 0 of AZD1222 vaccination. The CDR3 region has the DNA TGTGCCAGCTCACCATATACGAGGAACACTGAAGCTTTCTTT. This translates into CASSPYTRNTEAFF.